This TCR beta chain emerged from a study of OX40 agonist ivuxolimab in advanced cancers. Study at large: Dose-escalation subjects each had hepatocellular carcinoma, melanoma, renal cell or head and neck cancer. Study findings and constraints: By week 6 at 0.1 to 3.0 mg/kg, blood CD4+ and CD8+ T cells had expanded clonally.

Comments on this clone: Its specificity is unknown.

Sequencing was performed with immunoSEQ multiplex PCR; in TCRdb, only in-frame clones are kept and a portion is missing. The table lists fewer than 60,000 clones, about 88% of them singletons. CDR1 is LNHDA and CDR2 is SQIVND in the germline V gene (reference sequence). Trimming at V came to 5 bases and at J to 3 bases, leaving 5 bases not matched to a gene. This CDR3 is 14 amino acids long. The rearrangement uses TRBV19 and TRBJ2-7; the match to TRBD2 covers 9 bases. The sequence derives from an adult with an advanced solid tumor such as melanoma, head and neck, liver or kidney cancer. Sample: CD4+ or CD8+ T cells sorted from blood, taken in a trial of the OX40 agonist ivuxolimab. The CDR3 DNA sequence: TGTGCCAGTAGTTTGAGCGGGGGGATCTACGAGCAGTACTTC. Its translation is CASSLSGGIYEQYF.